A selection of T cell receptor beta chains follows, all from one sample in a study of blood T cell repertoires in COVID-19. Generated by immunoSEQ multiplex PCR, the TCRdb table keeps only in-frame clones and is missing some. This table holds approximately 500,000 clones, roughly 91% found once. Specimen: peripheral blood. The receptor set was obtained from a woman aged 45-60 years with COVID-19, enrolled during active disease. The conserved cysteine and the conserved F or W are not part of the CDR3 here. Clone size, where shown, is once, few, many, or a class for clones that have expanded.

>-|TRBV2|TRBJ2-3
ASSEGLAGASTDTQY
>-|TRBV28|TRBJ2-7
ASSLRPLFSGETYEQY
>-|TRBV18|TRBJ1-2
ASSEGRNYGYT
>few|TRBV3-1/TRBV3-2|TRBJ1-2
ASSQSGVWQSGYT
>-|TRBV28|TRBJ1-1
ASRSPGNTEAF
>-|TRBV7-2|TRBJ2-3
ASSPREARGGLSTDTQY
>-|TRBV15|TRBJ2-6
ATSDRTRSSGANVLT
>-|TRBV28|TRBJ2-2
AYRTPNTGELF
>-|TRBV5-6|TRBJ2-7
ASSGDSTYEQY
>-|TRBV27|TRBJ1-6
ASSLSWGVGNNSPLH
>-|TRBV11-3|TRBJ2-7
ASPLSPGTPYEQY
>-|TRBV25-1|TRBJ1-1
ASSVIGQGNTEAF
>-|TRBV5-1|TRBJ2-2
ASSLAGLDLDTGELF
>-|TRBV27|TRBJ1-5
ASSPGIGGSSQPQH
>-|TRBV4-1|TRBJ1-5
ASSQEGGQARGQPQH
>-|TRBV24-1|TRBJ2-2
ATSESAGGYTGELF
>-|TRBV15|TRBJ1-6
ATSRDHLRGSPLH
>-|TRBV27|TRBJ1-2
ASSSRDFDGYT
>-|TRBV5-1|TRBJ1-2
ASSFSEGLEGYT
>-|TRBV5-1|TRBJ1-2
ASSLGSPGDGYT
>few|TRBV19|TRBJ1-4
ASSPRVNAHEKLF
>-|TRBV2|TRBJ1-1
ASMPDTNTEAF
>-|TRBV2|TRBJ2-1
ASSPEVAGHNEQF
>-|TRBV2|TRBJ1-1
ASRDQGNTEAF
>-|TRBV28|TRBJ1-2
ASRKFLAGGGYT
>-|TRBV5-1|TRBJ2-7
ASSLFWRSYEQY
>-|TRBV7-8|TRBJ1-1
ASSLEVIRRGRPDTEAF
>-|TRBV9|TRBJ1-4
ASSGEVGGAEKLF
>-|TRBV19|TRBJ1-2
ASSRWTVGYT
>few|TRBV5-4|TRBJ1-1
ASSPGVRTEAF
>-|TRBV2|TRBJ2-2
ASRTSGGAMTGELF
>-|TRBV27|TRBJ1-2
ASSPRAGTGVLANYGYT
>-|TRBV5-1|TRBJ2-2
ATTGLAGAGELF
>-|TRBV21-1|TRBJ1-6
ASSKLGGLGAQHYNSPLH
>-|TRBV19|TRBJ1-1
AIKEPGTGVKEAF
>-|TRBV19|TRBJ1-2
ASSTGRGANYGYT
>-|TRBV2|TRBJ1-6
ASSSGQPLNSPLH
>-|TRBV28|TRBJ1-2
ASSSPDGVMGYT
>-|TRBV7-2|TRBJ2-7
ASSLAREYEQY
>-|TRBV9|TRBJ1-2
ASSSSGGSNYGYT
>once|TRBV18|TRBJ2-2
ASSPQGQGITGELF
>once|TRBV28|TRBJ1-2
ASTQDRAQGYYGYT
>-|TRBV6-5|TRBJ1-1
ASRRFGGSNTEAF